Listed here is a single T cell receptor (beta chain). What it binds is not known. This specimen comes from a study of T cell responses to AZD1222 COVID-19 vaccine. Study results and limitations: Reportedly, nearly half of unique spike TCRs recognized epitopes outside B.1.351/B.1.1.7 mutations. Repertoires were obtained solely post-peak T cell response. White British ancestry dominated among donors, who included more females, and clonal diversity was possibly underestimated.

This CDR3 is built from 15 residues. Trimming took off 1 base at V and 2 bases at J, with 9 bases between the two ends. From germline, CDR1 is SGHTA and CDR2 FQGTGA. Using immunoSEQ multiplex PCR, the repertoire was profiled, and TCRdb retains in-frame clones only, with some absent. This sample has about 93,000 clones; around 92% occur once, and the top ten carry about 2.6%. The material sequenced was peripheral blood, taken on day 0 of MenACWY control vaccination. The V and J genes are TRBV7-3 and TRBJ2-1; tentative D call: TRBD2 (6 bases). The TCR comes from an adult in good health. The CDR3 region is CASSLSREAYNEQFF. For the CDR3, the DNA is TGTGCCAGCAGCTTAAGCAGGGAGGCCTACAATGAGCAGTTCTTC.